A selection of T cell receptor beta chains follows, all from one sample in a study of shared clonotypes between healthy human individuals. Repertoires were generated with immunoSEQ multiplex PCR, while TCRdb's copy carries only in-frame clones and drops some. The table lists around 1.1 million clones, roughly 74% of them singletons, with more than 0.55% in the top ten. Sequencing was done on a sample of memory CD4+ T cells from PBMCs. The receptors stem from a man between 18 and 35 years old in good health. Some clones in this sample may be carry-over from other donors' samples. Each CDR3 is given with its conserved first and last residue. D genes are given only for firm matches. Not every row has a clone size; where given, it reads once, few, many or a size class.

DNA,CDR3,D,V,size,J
TGTGCCAGCAGGGTCCCCAGCACAGATACGCAGTATTTT,CASRVPSTDTQYF,-,TRBV28,-,TRBJ2-3
TGTGCCAGCAGTTTCTTTACTCGGACTCCCACCTACGAGCAGTACTTC,CASSFFTRTPTYEQYF,-,TRBV28,many,TRBJ2-7
TGTGAAGGGACAGCCCGTCGAGCCCAGCATTTT,CEGTARRAQHF,TRBD1,TRBV28,few,TRBJ1-5
TGTGCCAGCAGTGCGGACAGGGGTAGTGATGAGCAGTTCTTC,CASSADRGSDEQFF,TRBD1,TRBV6-4,-,TRBJ2-1
TGCGCCAGCAGGGTCGGCGGGACGGATTTAAACATTCAGTACTTC,CASRVGGTDLNIQYF,-,TRBV5-1,few,TRBJ2-4
TGTGCCAGCAGCCTGGACAGGAACTATGGCTACACCTTC,CASSLDRNYGYTF,TRBD1,TRBV9,-,TRBJ1-2
TGTGCCGTGCTAACCCTTTACGAGCAGTACTTC,CAVLTLYEQYF,-,TRBV28,many,TRBJ2-7
TGCGCCAGCAGGCCAACCGGGACAGCCCAAGAGACCCAGTACTTC,CASRPTGTAQETQYF,TRBD1,TRBV5-1,-,TRBJ2-5
TGTGCCAGCAGTTTAGTTAGGGGAGACCGAGGGAATGAGCAGTTCTTC,CASSLVRGDRGNEQFF,-,TRBV28,-,TRBJ2-1
TGTGCCAGCAGCAACTCGTTGGGGTTTAATGAAAAACTGTTTTTT,CASSNSLGFNEKLFF,-,TRBV7-9,few,TRBJ1-4
TGTGCCAGCAGCCCCGGGACAGCCGAGTATTTT,CASSPGTAEYF,TRBD1,TRBV6-6,once,TRBJ2-3
TGTGCCAGCAGCGTCCAGGGGGACCGCGAGCAGTACTTC,CASSVQGDREQYF,TRBD1,TRBV11-2,-,TRBJ2-7
TGTGCCAGCAGCCTAGGTCAGAGCTATGGCTACACCTTC,CASSLGQSYGYTF,-,TRBV7-9,-,TRBJ1-2
TGTGCCAGCAGTCTTACAGGGGGAGCCTATGGCTACACCTTC,CASSLTGGAYGYTF,TRBD1,TRBV28,-,TRBJ1-2
TGTGCCAGCACCCTCTCGGGGGGCTTCCAAGAGACCCAGTACTTC,CASTLSGGFQETQYF,-,TRBV28,-,TRBJ2-5
TGTGCCAGCAGCGTAGCTACGGGGAACACTGAAGCTTTCTTT,CASSVATGNTEAFF,-,TRBV9,-,TRBJ1-1